A selection of T cell receptor beta chains follows, all from one sample in a study of blood T cells in healthy people across ages. TCRdb reprocessed the 5' RACE reads via MiXCR and lists one record per CDR3 protein. The sample lists hundreds of thousands of distinct CDR3 sequences, about 56% occurring once. The sequenced sample consisted of blood. All receptors come from a man between 35 and 55 years old in good health. CDR3s include the opening cysteine and the closing phenylalanine or tryptophan. The D gene is left open where the match is weak. For some rows the clone size is stated as once, few or many, or as a class when expanded; others skip it.

cdr3_nt cdr3_aa v_call cdr3_length j_call clone_size d_call
TGTGCCAGCAGTCAATGGACAGCAGATACGCAGTATTTT CASSQWTADTQYF TRBV27 13 TRBJ2-3 few NA
TGTGCCAGCAGCCAAGTGGGGGAATATTATGAGCAGTTCTTC CASSQVGEYYEQFF TRBV3-1 14 TRBJ2-1 once NA
TGTGCCAGCAGCCCCCAACCGGGGACTTTAGATGAGCAGTTCTTC CASSPQPGTLDEQFF TRBV7-2 15 TRBJ2-1 few NA
TGCAGTGCCGTACAGGGGGCGGTTGGGAATGAGCAGTTCTTC CSAVQGAVGNEQFF TRBV20-1 14 TRBJ2-1 NA TRBD1
TGCAGTGCGGGTCAGACAGAATCCTATAATTCACCCCTCCACTTT CSAGQTESYNSPLHF TRBV20-1 15 TRBJ1-6 NA NA
TGCGCCAGCAACACCGGGACAGGGGGGATCGAGCAGTACTTC CASNTGTGGIEQYF TRBV5-1 14 TRBJ2-7 NA TRBD1
TGTGCCAGCAGTTTAATCGGGCGGGGCGGCTACACCTTC CASSLIGRGGYTF TRBV27 13 TRBJ1-2 NA NA
TGTGCCACCAACGGGCGGACCTTTTATGGCTACACCTTC CATNGRTFYGYTF TRBV28 13 TRBJ1-2 few NA
TGCGCCAGCAGCCAGGAAATAAGGCAGGGGGCGAACACCGGGGAGCTGTTTTTT CASSQEIRQGANTGELFF TRBV4-3 18 TRBJ2-2 NA TRBD1
TGTGCCAGCAGCCGGGACACAGGCCAAGAGACCCAGTTCTTC CASSRDTGQETQFF TRBV7-2 14 TRBJ2-1 NA NA
TGTGCCAGCAGCCTGAGGGCCGGTAGCACAGATACGCAGTATTTT CASSLRAGSTDTQYF TRBV27 15 TRBJ2-3 many NA
TGTGCCAGCAGCTACCTGACCGGGACAGCCACAGATACGCAGTATTTT CASSYLTGTATDTQYF TRBV11-2 16 TRBJ2-3 NA TRBD1
TGTGCCAGCTCACCATCGACGGTGTCAGAGACCCAGTACTTC CASSPSTVSETQYF TRBV18 14 TRBJ2-5 few NA
TGCAGCGTTGGGGACAGAAATCAGCCCCAGCATTTT CSVGDRNQPQHF TRBV29-1 12 TRBJ1-5 few TRBD1
TGCGCCAGCAGCGCGATAACGAGGCTCCAAGAGACCCAGTACTTC CASSAITRLQETQYF TRBV5-1 15 TRBJ2-5 NA NA
TGTGCCAGCAGCCGAGATACGAGACTAGCGGGGGGGCCTCTTATTGATACGCAGTATTTT CASSRDTRLAGGPLIDTQYF TRBV4-2 20 TRBJ2-3 NA TRBD2
TGCGCCAGCAGCTTGGACGCGACTAGTATCGGGGAGCTGTTTTTT CASSLDATSIGELFF TRBV5-1 15 TRBJ2-2 NA NA
TGTGCCAGCAGCCCGGGTCGGGGCCCAAAGGCTGAAGCTTTCTTT CASSPGRGPKAEAFF TRBV7-2 15 TRBJ1-1 NA NA
TGTGCCACGAGGTACGCGGCCTACGAGCAGTACTTC CATRYAAYEQYF TRBV28 12 TRBJ2-7 NA NA
TGTGCCAGCCTCGGTTTGGGGGGTGGCTACACCTTC CASLGLGGGYTF TRBV3-1 12 TRBJ1-2 NA NA
TGTGCCAGCAGCCCAGGGGTCTCAATAAGCTCCTACAATGAGCAGTACTTC CASSPGVSISSYNEQYF TRBV28 17 TRBJ2-7 NA NA
TGTGCCAGCGAACCTGCTAACTATGGCTACACCTTC CASEPANYGYTF TRBV7-9 12 TRBJ1-2 few NA
TGTGCCAGCAGCGGACAGGGTCAAGAAAAACTGTTTTTT CASSGQGQEKLFF TRBV9 13 TRBJ1-4 NA TRBD1
TGTGCCAGCACCCAAGCAGGGAACACAGATACGCAGTATTTT CASTQAGNTDTQYF TRBV14 14 TRBJ2-3 NA NA
TGCAGCGTTATGAGGGGAGGGACCGGGGAGCTGTTTTTT CSVMRGGTGELFF TRBV29-1 13 TRBJ2-2 NA TRBD2
TGTGCCAGCAGTTTATCGGTGGGGGGAAACTATGGCTACACCTTC CASSLSVGGNYGYTF TRBV27 15 TRBJ1-2 NA NA
TGCAGCGTGGGAAGCGGGGACCGCTACGAGCAGTACTTC CSVGSGDRYEQYF TRBV29-1 13 TRBJ2-7 few TRBD2
TGTGCCAGCAGAACCTCGCCAGGGGGACCACTCCTCTCTGGGGCCAACGTCCTGACTTTC CASRTSPGGPLLSGANVLTF TRBV6-1 20 TRBJ2-6 NA TRBD1
TGCAGTGCTAGAGATTTCGAAACGGCTAACTATGGCTACACCTTC CSARDFETANYGYTF TRBV20-1 15 TRBJ1-2 NA NA
TGTGCCATCAATACCGAAACCGGGACAGGGACCGGGGAGCTGTTTTTT CAINTETGTGTGELFF TRBV10-3 16 TRBJ2-2 NA TRBD1
TGTGCCAGCAGCTTAGACGGGGGGGCAACAGATACGCAGTATTTT CASSLDGGATDTQYF TRBV7-2 15 TRBJ2-3 few TRBD2
TGTGCCAGCAGCCTAGACTACAGGGTGAACTATGGCTACACCTTC CASSLDYRVNYGYTF TRBV7-8 15 TRBJ1-2 NA NA
TGTGCCAGCAGTTTAGGACCTAGCGGGGGGGCCGAAGAGACCCAGTACTTC CASSLGPSGGAEETQYF TRBV28 17 TRBJ2-5 few TRBD2
TGCAGTGCTCCAGGGGGCATCTACCAGCCCCAGCATTTT CSAPGGIYQPQHF TRBV20-1 13 TRBJ1-5 NA TRBD1
TGTGCCAGCAGTTTACAAAATTCTGATACGCAGTATTTT CASSLQNSDTQYF TRBV27 13 TRBJ2-3 NA NA
TGTGCCAGCAGCGTTGGAGGGCCGGGGACCCAGTACTTC CASSVGGPGTQYF TRBV9 13 TRBJ2-5 few NA
TGCGCCAGCAGCCAAGAATCAGAAACCCATGAAGCTTTCTTT CASSQESETHEAFF TRBV4-3 14 TRBJ1-1 NA NA
TGTGCCAGCAGCGGCTTGGAGGGCCCTCAGCCCCAGCATTTT CASSGLEGPQPQHF TRBV7-9 14 TRBJ1-5 NA NA
TGTGCCAGCAGTTACTTAAAAACGGGGGGACTCTACGAGCAGTACTTC CASSYLKTGGLYEQYF TRBV6-5 16 TRBJ2-7 few TRBD2
TGTGCCAGCAGCGTCGCAATTCTAGCGGGGGGGAGTCTGGAGACCCAGTACTTC CASSVAILAGGSLETQYF TRBV9 18 TRBJ2-5 NA TRBD2
TGTGCCAGCAGCTCACGATCGACCGGGACAGGGGACTACGAGCAGTACTTC CASSSRSTGTGDYEQYF TRBV7-9 17 TRBJ2-7 few TRBD1
TGTGCCACCAGTGATATGGGGGGGCGAGATCAGCCCCAGCATTTT CATSDMGGRDQPQHF TRBV24-1 15 TRBJ1-5 NA NA